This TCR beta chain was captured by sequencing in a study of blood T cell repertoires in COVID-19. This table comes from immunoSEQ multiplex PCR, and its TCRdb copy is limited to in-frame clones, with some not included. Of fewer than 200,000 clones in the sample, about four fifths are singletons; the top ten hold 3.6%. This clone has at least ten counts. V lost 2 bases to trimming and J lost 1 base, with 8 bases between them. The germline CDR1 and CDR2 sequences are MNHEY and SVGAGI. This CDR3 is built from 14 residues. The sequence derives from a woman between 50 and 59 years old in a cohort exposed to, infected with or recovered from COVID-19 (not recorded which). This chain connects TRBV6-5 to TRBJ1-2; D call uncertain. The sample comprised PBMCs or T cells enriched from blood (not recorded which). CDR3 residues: CASSYLAVNYGYTF. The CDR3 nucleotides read TGTGCCAGCAGTTACCTGGCGGTTAACTATGGCTACACCTTC.